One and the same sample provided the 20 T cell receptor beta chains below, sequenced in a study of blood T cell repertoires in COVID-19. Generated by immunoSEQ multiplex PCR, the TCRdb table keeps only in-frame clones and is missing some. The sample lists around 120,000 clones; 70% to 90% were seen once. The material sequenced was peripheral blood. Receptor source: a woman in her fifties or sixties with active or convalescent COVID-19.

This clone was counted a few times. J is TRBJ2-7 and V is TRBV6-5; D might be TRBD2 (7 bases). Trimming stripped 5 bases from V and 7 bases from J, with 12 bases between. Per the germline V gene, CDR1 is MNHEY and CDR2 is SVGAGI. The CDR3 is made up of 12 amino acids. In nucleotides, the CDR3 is TGTGCCAGCAGTCGGGGGGCAAGTGAGCAGTACTTC. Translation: CASSRGASEQYF.

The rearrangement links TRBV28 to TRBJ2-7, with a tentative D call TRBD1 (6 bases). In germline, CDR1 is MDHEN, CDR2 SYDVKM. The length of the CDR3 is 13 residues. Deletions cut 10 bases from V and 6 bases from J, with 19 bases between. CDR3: CATGLLRGSEQYF. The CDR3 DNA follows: TGTGCCACTGGATTGCTCAGGGGCTCCGAGCAGTACTTC.

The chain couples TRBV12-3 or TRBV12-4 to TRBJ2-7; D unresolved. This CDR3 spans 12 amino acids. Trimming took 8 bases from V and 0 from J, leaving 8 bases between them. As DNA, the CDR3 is TGTGCCAGCGGCGCGGACTCCTACGAGCAGTACTTC. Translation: CASGADSYEQYF.

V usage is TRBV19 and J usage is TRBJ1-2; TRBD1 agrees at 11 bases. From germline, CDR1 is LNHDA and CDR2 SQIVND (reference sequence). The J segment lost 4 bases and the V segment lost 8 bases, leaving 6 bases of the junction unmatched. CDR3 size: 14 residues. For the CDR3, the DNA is TGTGCCAGTCAGGGCGGGACAGGGGGCTATGGCTACACCTTC. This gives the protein CASQGGTGGYGYTF.

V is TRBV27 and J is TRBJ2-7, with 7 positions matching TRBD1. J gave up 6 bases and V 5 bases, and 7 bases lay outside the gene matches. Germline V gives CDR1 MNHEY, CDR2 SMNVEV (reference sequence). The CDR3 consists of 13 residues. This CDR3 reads CASSTTGNGEQYF. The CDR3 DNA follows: TGTGCCAGCAGTACGACAGGGAATGGCGAGCAGTACTTC.

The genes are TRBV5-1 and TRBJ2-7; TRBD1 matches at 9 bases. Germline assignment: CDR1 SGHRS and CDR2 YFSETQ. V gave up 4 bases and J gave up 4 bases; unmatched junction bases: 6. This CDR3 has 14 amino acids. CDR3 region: CASSRRTGEYEQYF. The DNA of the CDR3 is TGCGCCAGCAGCCGGAGGACAGGGGAATACGAGCAGTACTTC.

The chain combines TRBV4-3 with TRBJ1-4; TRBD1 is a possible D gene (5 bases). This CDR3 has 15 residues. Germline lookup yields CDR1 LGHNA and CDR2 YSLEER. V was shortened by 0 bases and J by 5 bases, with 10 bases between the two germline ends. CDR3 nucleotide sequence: TGCGCCAGCAGCCAAGATCTTGGGGGGAATGAAAAACTGTTTTTT. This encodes CASSQDLGGNEKLFF.

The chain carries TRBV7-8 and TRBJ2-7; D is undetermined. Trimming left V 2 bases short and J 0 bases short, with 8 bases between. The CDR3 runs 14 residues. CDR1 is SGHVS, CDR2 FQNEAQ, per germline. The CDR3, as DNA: TGTGCCAGCAGCTTAATGAGTGGCTCCTACGAGCAGTACTTC. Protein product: CASSLMSGSYEQYF.

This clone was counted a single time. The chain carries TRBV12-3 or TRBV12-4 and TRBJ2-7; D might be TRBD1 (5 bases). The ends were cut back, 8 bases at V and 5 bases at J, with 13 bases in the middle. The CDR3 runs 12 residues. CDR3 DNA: TGTGCCAGCCGGGCAGGGCGCCACGAGCAGTACTTC. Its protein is CASRAGRHEQYF.

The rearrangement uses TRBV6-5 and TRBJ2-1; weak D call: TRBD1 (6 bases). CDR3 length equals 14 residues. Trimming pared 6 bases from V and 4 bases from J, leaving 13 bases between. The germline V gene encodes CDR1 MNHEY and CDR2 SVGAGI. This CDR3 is CASSLNDRYNEQFF. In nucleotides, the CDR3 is TGTGCCAGCAGCCTAAACGACAGGTACAATGAGCAGTTCTTC.

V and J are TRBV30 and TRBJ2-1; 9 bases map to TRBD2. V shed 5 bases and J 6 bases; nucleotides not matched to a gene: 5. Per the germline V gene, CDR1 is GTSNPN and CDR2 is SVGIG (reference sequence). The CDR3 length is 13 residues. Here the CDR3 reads CAWSGLAGNEQFF. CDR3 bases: TGTGCCTGGTCGGGACTAGCAGGCAATGAGCAGTTCTTC.

The CDR3 loop reads CASSFDRNTEAFF. Here the CDR3 DNA reads TGTGCCAGCAGCTTCGACAGGAACACTGAAGCTTTCTTT. The chain couples TRBV11-2 to TRBJ1-1, with a tentative D call TRBD1 (5 bases). This CDR3 is 13 amino acids long. Germline V gene lookup returns CDR1 SGHAT and CDR2 FQNNGV. With 3 bases removed from V and 1 base from J, the gap between germline ends came to 6 bases.

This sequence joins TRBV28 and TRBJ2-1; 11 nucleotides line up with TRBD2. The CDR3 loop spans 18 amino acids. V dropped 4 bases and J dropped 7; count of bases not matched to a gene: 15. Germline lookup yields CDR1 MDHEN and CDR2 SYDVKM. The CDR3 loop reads CASSSPFPLAGEGNEQFF. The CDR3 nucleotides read TGTGCCAGCAGTTCCCCCTTTCCACTAGCGGGAGAAGGAAATGAGCAGTTCTTC.

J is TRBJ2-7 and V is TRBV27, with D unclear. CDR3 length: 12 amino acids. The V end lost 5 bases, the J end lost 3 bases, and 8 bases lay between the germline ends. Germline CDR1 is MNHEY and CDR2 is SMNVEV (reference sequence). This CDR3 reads CASSTFNYEQYF. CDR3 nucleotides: TGTGCCAGCAGTACATTTAACTACGAGCAGTACTTC.

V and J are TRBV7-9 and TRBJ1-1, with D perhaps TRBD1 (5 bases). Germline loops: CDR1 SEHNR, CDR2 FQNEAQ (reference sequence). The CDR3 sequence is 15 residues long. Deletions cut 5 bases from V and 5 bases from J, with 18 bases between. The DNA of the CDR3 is TGTGCCAGCAGCCTGATGGGGGACGGGGGGACTGAAGCTTTCTTT. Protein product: CASSLMGDGGTEAFF.

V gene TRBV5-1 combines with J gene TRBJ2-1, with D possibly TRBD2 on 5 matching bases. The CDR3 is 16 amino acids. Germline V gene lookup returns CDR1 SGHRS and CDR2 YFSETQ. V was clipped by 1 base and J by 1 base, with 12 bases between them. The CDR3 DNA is TGCGCCAGCAGCTTGAGATATAGCGTATCCTACAATGAGCAGTTCTTC. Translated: CASSLRYSVSYNEQFF.

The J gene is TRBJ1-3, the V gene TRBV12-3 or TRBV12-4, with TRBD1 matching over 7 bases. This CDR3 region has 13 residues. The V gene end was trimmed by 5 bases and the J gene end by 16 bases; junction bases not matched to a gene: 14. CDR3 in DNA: TGTGCCAGCAGTCAAACAACCAGGGGGGAGAGCTATTTT. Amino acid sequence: CASSQTTRGESYF.

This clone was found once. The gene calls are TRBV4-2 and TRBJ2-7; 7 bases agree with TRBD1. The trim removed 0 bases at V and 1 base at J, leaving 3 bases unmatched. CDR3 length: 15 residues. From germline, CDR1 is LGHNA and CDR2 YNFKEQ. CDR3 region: CASSQERGHSYEQYF. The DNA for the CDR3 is TGTGCCAGCAGCCAAGAGAGGGGGCATTCCTACGAGCAGTACTTC.

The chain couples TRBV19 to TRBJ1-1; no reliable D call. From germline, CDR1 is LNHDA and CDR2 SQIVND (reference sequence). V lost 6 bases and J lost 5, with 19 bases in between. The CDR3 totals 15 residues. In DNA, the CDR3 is TGTGCCAGTAGCTCAGCCCCCGGAGTCGGAACTGAAGCTTTCTTT. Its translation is CASSSAPGVGTEAFF.

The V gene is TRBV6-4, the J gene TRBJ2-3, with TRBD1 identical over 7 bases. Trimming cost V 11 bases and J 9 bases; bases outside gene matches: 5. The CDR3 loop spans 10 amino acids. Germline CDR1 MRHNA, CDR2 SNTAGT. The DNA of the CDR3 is TGTGCCCCCGGACAGGCGACGCAGTATTTT. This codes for CAPGQATQYF.